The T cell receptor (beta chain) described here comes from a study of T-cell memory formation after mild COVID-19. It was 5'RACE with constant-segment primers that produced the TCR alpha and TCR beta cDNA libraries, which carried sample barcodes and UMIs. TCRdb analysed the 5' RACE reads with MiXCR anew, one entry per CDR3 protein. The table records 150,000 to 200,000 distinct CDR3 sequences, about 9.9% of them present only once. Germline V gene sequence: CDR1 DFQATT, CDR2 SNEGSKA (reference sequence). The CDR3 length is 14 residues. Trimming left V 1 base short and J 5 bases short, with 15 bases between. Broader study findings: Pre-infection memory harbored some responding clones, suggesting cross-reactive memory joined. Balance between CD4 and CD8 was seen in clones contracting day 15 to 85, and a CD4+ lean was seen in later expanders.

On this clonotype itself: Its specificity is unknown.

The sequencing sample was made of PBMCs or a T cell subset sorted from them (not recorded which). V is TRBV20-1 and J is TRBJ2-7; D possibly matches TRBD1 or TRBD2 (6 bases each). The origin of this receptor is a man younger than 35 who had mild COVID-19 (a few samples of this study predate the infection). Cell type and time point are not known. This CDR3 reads CSARGNGGPNEQYF. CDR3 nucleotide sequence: TGCAGTGCTAGAGGAAATGGGGGGCCGAACGAGCAGTACTTC.